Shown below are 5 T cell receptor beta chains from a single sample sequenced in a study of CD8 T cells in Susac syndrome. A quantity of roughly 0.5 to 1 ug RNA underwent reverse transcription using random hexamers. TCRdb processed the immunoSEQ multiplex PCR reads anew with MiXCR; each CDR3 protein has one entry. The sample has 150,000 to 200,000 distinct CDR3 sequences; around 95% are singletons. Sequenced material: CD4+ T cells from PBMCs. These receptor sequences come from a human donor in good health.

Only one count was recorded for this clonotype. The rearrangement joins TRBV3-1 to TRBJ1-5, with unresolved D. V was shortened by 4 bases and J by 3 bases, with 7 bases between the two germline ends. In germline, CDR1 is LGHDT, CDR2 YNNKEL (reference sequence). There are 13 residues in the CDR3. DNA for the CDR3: TGTGCCAGCAGCCCCACCGTCAATCAGCCCCAGCATTTT. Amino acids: CASSPTVNQPQHF.

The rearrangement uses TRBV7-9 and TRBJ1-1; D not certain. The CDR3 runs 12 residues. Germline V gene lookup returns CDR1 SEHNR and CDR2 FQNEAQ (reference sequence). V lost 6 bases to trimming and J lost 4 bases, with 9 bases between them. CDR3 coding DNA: TGTGCCAGCAGTCGGGCAGGCACTGAAGCTTTCTTT. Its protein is CASSRAGTEAFF.

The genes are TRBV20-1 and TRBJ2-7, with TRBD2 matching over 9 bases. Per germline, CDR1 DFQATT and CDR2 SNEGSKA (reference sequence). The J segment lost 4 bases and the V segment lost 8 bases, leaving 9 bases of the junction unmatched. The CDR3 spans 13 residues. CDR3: CSSRREGAYEQYF. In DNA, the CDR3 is TGCAGTTCCAGGCGGGAGGGGGCGTACGAGCAGTACTTC.

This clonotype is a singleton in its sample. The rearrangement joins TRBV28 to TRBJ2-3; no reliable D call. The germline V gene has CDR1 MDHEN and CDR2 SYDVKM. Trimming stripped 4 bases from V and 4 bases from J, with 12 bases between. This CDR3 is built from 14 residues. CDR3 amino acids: CASSSVSRADTQYF. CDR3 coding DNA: TGTGCCAGCAGTTCGGTCTCTCGTGCAGATACGCAGTATTTT.

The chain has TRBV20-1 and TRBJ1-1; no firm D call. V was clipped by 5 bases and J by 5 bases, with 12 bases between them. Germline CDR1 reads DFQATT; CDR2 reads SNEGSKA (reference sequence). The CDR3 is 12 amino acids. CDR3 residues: CSAQDGLTEAFF. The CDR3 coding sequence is TGCAGTGCTCAGGACGGACTTACTGAAGCTTTCTTT.